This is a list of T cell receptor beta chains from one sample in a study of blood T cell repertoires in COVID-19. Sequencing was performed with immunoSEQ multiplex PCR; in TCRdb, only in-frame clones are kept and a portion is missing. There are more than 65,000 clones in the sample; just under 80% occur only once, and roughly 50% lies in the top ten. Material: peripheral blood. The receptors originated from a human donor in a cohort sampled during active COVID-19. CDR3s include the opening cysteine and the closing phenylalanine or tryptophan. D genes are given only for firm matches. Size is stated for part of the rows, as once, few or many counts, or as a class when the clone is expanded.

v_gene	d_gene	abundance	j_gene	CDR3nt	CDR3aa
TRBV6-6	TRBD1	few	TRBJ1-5	TGTGCCAGCAGTCACCATCCACTACAGGGGTTTCGACAGCCCCAGCATTTT	CASSHHPLQGFRQPQHF
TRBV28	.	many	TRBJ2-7	TGTGCCAGCAGATCAATAGGGGGAGACTACGAGCAGTACTTC	CASRSIGGDYEQYF
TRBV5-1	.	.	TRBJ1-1	TGCGCCAGCAGCTTTGGGAATAGACAGGTTAGAGGTGTAGGCACTGAAGCTTTCTTT	CASSFGNRQVRGVGTEAFF
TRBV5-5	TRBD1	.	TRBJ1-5	TGTGCCAGCAGCCGACTATTCAGGGACAGGGTAAGCAATCAGCCCCAGCATTTT	CASSRLFRDRVSNQPQHF
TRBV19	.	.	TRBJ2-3	TGTGCCAGTAGTATATACAGGGATACAGATACGCAGTATTTT	CASSIYRDTDTQYF
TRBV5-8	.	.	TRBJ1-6	TGTGCCAGCAGCCTCAACCCTTCCGACGGGTATAATTCACCCCTCCACTTT	CASSLNPSDGYNSPLHF
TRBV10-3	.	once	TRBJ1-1	TGTGCCATCACCCCCGGTGGAGCTATGAACACTGAAGCTTTCTTT	CAITPGGAMNTEAFF
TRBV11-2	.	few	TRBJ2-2	TGTGCCAGCAGCTTAGTCGCAGGGGATACCGGGGAGCTGTTTTTT	CASSLVAGDTGELFF
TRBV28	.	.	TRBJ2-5	TGTGCCAGCAGTTTAAGGGCAGGGCTAGAGACCCAGTACTTC	CASSLRAGLETQYF
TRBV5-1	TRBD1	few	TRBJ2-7	TGCGCCAGCAGCTCGGGCCTGGGACAGTTCTACGAGCAGTACTTC	CASSSGLGQFYEQYF
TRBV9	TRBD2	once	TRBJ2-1	TGTGCCAGCAGCGTAGAGTCTAGCGGGGGGCCTGTGGATGAGCAGTTCTTC	CASSVESSGGPVDEQFF
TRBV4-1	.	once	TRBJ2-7	TGCGCCAGCAGCCCTTCCGGGGCCTACGAGCAGTACTTC	CASSPSGAYEQYF
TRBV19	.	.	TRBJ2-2	TGTGCCAGTAGTGTGCGGGCCCTCACCGGGGAGCTGTTTTTT	CASSVRALTGELFF
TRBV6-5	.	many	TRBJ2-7	TGTGCCAGCGGCCGGGACATAGCCTACGAGCAGTACTTC	CASGRDIAYEQYF
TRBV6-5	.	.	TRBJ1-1	TGTGCCAGCAGCTTCGAGTTCACCGTGAACACTGAAGCTTTCTTT	CASSFEFTVNTEAFF
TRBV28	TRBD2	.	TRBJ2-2	TGTGCCAGCAGAGCTAGCGGGAGGGAAAGCACCGGGGAGCTGTTTTTT	CASRASGRESTGELFF
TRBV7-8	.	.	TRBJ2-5	TGTGCCAGCAGCTTAGGTTCCAGCGGGTGGGAGACCCAGTACTTC	CASSLGSSGWETQYF
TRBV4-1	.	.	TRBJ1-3	TGCGCCAGCAGCCAAGATCTAGGACACGGAAACACCATATATTTT	CASSQDLGHGNTIYF
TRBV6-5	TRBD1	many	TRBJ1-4	TGTGCCAGCGCTGCCACACAGGGGATCGGTGAAAAACTGTTTTTT	CASAATQGIGEKLFF
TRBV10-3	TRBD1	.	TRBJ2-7	TGTGCCATTCACTCGGGACAGGGGTACGAGCAGTACTTC	CAIHSGQGYEQYF
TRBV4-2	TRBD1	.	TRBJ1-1	TGTGCCAGCAGCCAAGATACCGGGACAGGGGGCATAAACACTGAAGCTTTCTTT	CASSQDTGTGGINTEAFF
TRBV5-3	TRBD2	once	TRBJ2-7	TGTGCCAGAAGGCGTGGAGAGGTCCCTAGCGGGAGTCTAGACGAGCAGTACTTC	CARRRGEVPSGSLDEQYF
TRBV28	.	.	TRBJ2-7	TGTGCCAGCAGTTTGCCCTCGCCCTTGGCCGAGCAGTACTTC	CASSLPSPLAEQYF
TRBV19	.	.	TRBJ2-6	TGTGCCAGTAGTATGTCCAGGTCTGGGGCCAACGTCCTGACTTTC	CASSMSRSGANVLTF
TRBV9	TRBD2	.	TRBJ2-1	TGTGCCAGCAGCGTCGGGGGGGGCACCTACAATGAGCAGTTCTTC	CASSVGGGTYNEQFF
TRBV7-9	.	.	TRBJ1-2	TGTGCCAGCAGCTTACCTGGAGGGACTCTCTATGGCTACACCTTC	CASSLPGGTLYGYTF
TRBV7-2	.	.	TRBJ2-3	TGTGCCAGCAGCCCCCAGGGGTCCACAGATACGCAGTATTTT	CASSPQGSTDTQYF
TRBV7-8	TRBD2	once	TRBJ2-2	TGTGCCAGCAGCTTCGAGACTAGCGGGAGGAACACCGGGGAGCTGTTTTTT	CASSFETSGRNTGELFF
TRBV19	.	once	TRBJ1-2	TGTGCCAGTAGCACTCTGGTCGCACAGCTAAGTGGCTACACCTTC	CASSTLVAQLSGYTF
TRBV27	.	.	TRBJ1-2	TGTGCCAGCAGTTCCCCCGGGAATGGCTACACCTTC	CASSSPGNGYTF
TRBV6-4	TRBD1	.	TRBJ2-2	TGTGCCAGCAGTCCGGGACAGGGAAACACCGGGGAGCTGTTTTTT	CASSPGQGNTGELFF
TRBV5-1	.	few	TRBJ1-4	TGCGCCAGCAGCTTAGGGGTGAATGAAAAACTGTTTTTT	CASSLGVNEKLFF
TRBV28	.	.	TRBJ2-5	TGTGCCAGCAGTTCCCTAGGGGGTTGGGAGACCCAGTACTTC	CASSSLGGWETQYF
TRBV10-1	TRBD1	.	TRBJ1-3	TGCGCCAGCAGTGAGTCGACAGGGGCTGGAAACACCATATATTTT	CASSESTGAGNTIYF
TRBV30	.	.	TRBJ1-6	TGTGCCTGGAGTGGATTGACAGGCTTTAATTCACCCCTCCACTTT	CAWSGLTGFNSPLHF
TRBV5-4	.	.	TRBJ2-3	TGTGCCAGCAGCGTCTTCCCAGATACGCAGTATTTT	CASSVFPDTQYF
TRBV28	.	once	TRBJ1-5	TGTGCCAGCAGTACGGTGCCCCAGCCCCAGCATTTT	CASSTVPQPQHF
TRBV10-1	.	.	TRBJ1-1	TGCGCCAGCAGTTACCGGGAGGCCCCAGGGACTGAAGCTTTCTTT	CASSYREAPGTEAFF
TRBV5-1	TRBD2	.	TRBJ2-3	TGCGCCAGCAGCTTGGATCCAGCGGGAGTGGAGGATACGCAGTATTTT	CASSLDPAGVEDTQYF
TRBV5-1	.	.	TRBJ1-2	TGCGCCAGCAGCTCCTTCGGAGAAAATGGCTACACCTTC	CASSSFGENGYTF
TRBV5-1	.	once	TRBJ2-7	TGCGCCAGCAGCCTACAGGGTAGCTACGAGCAGTACTTC	CASSLQGSYEQYF
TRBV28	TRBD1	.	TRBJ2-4	TGTGCCAGCAGCCACACCCCAGGGGGAGCCAAAAACATTCAGTACTTC	CASSHTPGGAKNIQYF
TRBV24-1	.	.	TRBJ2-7	TGTGCCACCAGTGACCCTGGGGCCTCCTACGAGCAGTACTTC	CATSDPGASYEQYF
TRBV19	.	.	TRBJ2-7	TGTGCCAGTAGTATCTCTGACGGGGGCTCCTACGAGCAGTACTTC	CASSISDGGSYEQYF
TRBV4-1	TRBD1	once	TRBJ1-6	TGCGCCAGCAGCCAGATACGCTCCGGGACAGGGTTATCCTCCTATAATTCACCCCTCCACTTT	CASSQIRSGTGLSSYNSPLHF
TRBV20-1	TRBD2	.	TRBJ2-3	TGCAGTGCTAGTCCCGGGACTAGATCACTAAGCACAGATACGCAGTATTTT	CSASPGTRSLSTDTQYF
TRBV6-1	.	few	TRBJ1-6	TGTGCCAGCAGTGAGGGTTACAGGGACACCCTCCACTTT	CASSEGYRDTLHF
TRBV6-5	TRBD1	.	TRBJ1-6	TGTGCCAGCAGGGACAGGGGGCGGGAATCACCCCTCCACTTT	CASRDRGRESPLHF
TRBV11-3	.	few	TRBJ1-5	TGTGCCAGCAGCCCAGCCCGGGTTTCAAGCAATCAGCCCCAGCATTTT	CASSPARVSSNQPQHF
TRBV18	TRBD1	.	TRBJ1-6	TGTGCCAGCTACGGACAGGGAAATTCACCCCTCCACTTT	CASYGQGNSPLHF
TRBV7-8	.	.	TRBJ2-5	TGTGCCAGCACCGAACCGGGAGCTAGCCAGACCCAGTACTTC	CASTEPGASQTQYF
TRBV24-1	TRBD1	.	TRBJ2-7	TGTGCCACCAGTGCCGACAGGGGGTACTTC	CATSADRGYF
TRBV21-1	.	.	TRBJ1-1	TGTGCCAGCAGCAAAGTGCGGGAGAGCATGAACACTGAAGCTTTCTTT	CASSKVRESMNTEAFF
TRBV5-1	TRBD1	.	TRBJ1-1	TGCGCCAGCAGCTTGGGGGACAGGAGTGAAACTTTCTTT	CASSLGDRSETFF
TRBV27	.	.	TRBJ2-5	TGTGCCAGCAGTTTAACAGGGATTGGGACCCAGTACTTC	CASSLTGIGTQYF
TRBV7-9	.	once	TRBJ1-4	TGTGCCAGCAGCTTAGGACAGAGTGAAAAACTGTTTTTT	CASSLGQSEKLFF
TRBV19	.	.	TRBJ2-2	TGTGCCAGTAGTACACAGGGCCTCTCGGTCACCGGGGAGCTGTTTTTT	CASSTQGLSVTGELFF
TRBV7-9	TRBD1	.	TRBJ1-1	TGTGCCAGCAGCTTAGCGGAGGGGACAGGGGATTTCTTT	CASSLAEGTGDFF
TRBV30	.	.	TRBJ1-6	TGTGCCTGGAGTGCCCTTCAGGGTTCACCCCTCCACTTT	CAWSALQGSPLHF